The rows below give T cell receptor beta chains drawn from one sample of a study of T cells in Graves' hyperthyroidism and ophthalmopathy. TCRdb reprocessed the multiplex PCR reads via MiXCR and lists one record per CDR3 protein. The table records approximately 370,000 distinct CDR3 sequences, approximately 15% of them present only once. The source material was blood. The source of these receptors is a woman aged 30 to 39 with Graves' hyperthyroidism. The CDR3 runs from the conserved cysteine through the conserved F or W. The D gene is left open where the match is weak. Rows may omit the clone size; those that give it use once, few, many or a size class.

clone_size: few
j_call: TRBJ2-2
d_call: TRBD2
v_call: TRBV20-1
cdr3_length: 15
cdr3_aa: CSARVSGRVSGELFF
cdr3_nt: TGCAGTGCTAGAGTTAGCGGGAGGGTATCCGGGGAGCTGTTTTTT

clone_size: many
j_call: TRBJ2-5
d_call: TRBD2
v_call: TRBV12-3/TRBV12-4
cdr3_length: 17
cdr3_aa: CASSSRGLAGAEETQYF
cdr3_nt: TGTGCCAGCAGTTCGCGCGGACTAGCGGGAGCGGAAGAGACCCAGTACTTC

clone_size: NA
j_call: TRBJ2-2
d_call: NA
v_call: TRBV27
cdr3_length: 15
cdr3_aa: CASSLGTGNTGELFF
cdr3_nt: TGTGCCAGCAGTTTGGGGACGGGGAACACCGGGGAGCTGTTTTTT

clone_size: many
j_call: TRBJ2-3
d_call: TRBD2
v_call: TRBV12-5
cdr3_length: 16
cdr3_aa: CASAMEWGGTTDTQYF
cdr3_nt: TGTGCTAGTGCTATGGAGTGGGGGGGAACCACAGATACGCAGTATTTT

clone_size: many
j_call: TRBJ2-5
d_call: TRBD1
v_call: TRBV6-1
cdr3_length: 16
cdr3_aa: CASSESGRGPAETQYF
cdr3_nt: TGTGCCAGCAGTGAAAGTGGCAGGGGGCCTGCGGAGACCCAGTACTTC

clone_size: NA
j_call: TRBJ2-1
d_call: NA
v_call: TRBV6-4
cdr3_length: 16
cdr3_aa: CASSDEAGHVYNEQFF
cdr3_nt: TGTGCCAGCAGTGACGAAGCGGGACACGTCTACAATGAGCAGTTCTTC

clone_size: many
j_call: TRBJ2-7
d_call: NA
v_call: TRBV27
cdr3_length: 13
cdr3_aa: CASKCTNPYEQYF
cdr3_nt: TGTGCCAGCAAGTGCACCAATCCTTACGAGCAGTACTTC

clone_size: many
j_call: TRBJ2-3
d_call: NA
v_call: TRBV10-1
cdr3_length: 16
cdr3_aa: CASSELLLGSKDTQYF
cdr3_nt: TGCGCCAGCAGTGAGCTTCTACTTGGTTCCAAAGATACGCAGTATTTT

clone_size: many
j_call: TRBJ2-1
d_call: NA
v_call: TRBV29-1
cdr3_length: 17
cdr3_aa: CSVEDLDLYGHHNEQFF
cdr3_nt: TGCAGCGTTGAAGACCTGGACTTGTACGGGCATCACAATGAGCAGTTCTTC

clone_size: many
j_call: TRBJ2-1
d_call: TRBD2
v_call: TRBV7-9
cdr3_length: 14
cdr3_aa: CASSRTSGSNEQFF
cdr3_nt: TGTGCCAGCAGTCGGACTAGCGGGAGTAATGAGCAGTTCTTC

clone_size: few
j_call: TRBJ1-6
d_call: NA
v_call: TRBV5-1
cdr3_length: 14
cdr3_aa: CASSLMGVNSPLHF
cdr3_nt: TGCGCCAGCAGCTTGATGGGGGTTAATTCACCCCTCCACTTT

clone_size: many
j_call: TRBJ2-3
d_call: NA
v_call: TRBV20-1
cdr3_length: 11
cdr3_aa: CSETLGDTQYF
cdr3_nt: TGCAGCGAGACTCTTGGAGATACGCAGTATTTT

clone_size: many
j_call: TRBJ2-5
d_call: TRBD2
v_call: TRBV7-6
cdr3_length: 16
cdr3_aa: CASSLGSSGRSETQYF
cdr3_nt: TGTGCCAGCAGCTTAGGGTCTAGCGGGAGATCAGAGACCCAGTACTTC

clone_size: few
j_call: TRBJ2-7
d_call: TRBD2
v_call: TRBV4-1
cdr3_length: 16
cdr3_aa: CASSHAGGGSTYEQYF
cdr3_nt: TGCGCCAGCAGCCATGCGGGAGGAGGGTCAACCTACGAGCAGTACTTC

clone_size: NA
j_call: TRBJ2-5
d_call: TRBD2
v_call: TRBV20-1
cdr3_length: 15
cdr3_aa: CSAPGSGTTQETQYF
cdr3_nt: TGCAGTGCCCCGGGGAGTGGGACTACCCAAGAGACCCAGTACTTC

clone_size: many
j_call: TRBJ2-1
d_call: NA
v_call: TRBV24-1
cdr3_length: 15
cdr3_aa: CATSERGAGGSEQFF
cdr3_nt: TGTGCCACCAGTGAAAGGGGGGCCGGGGGGAGCGAGCAGTTCTTC

clone_size: many
j_call: TRBJ2-2
d_call: TRBD2
v_call: TRBV3-1
cdr3_length: 13
cdr3_aa: CASRLAGAGELFF
cdr3_nt: TGTGCCAGCAGGCTAGCGGGAGCCGGGGAGCTGTTTTTT

clone_size: NA
j_call: TRBJ2-3
d_call: TRBD1
v_call: TRBV9
cdr3_length: 13
cdr3_aa: CASSAMTGDTQYF
cdr3_nt: TGTGCCAGCAGCGCCATGACAGGGGATACGCAGTATTTT

clone_size: NA
j_call: TRBJ1-4
d_call: TRBD1
v_call: TRBV7-9
cdr3_length: 17
cdr3_aa: CASSLLSGQALNEKLFF
cdr3_nt: TGTGCCAGCAGCCTACTTTCAGGACAGGCGCTTAATGAAAAACTGTTTTTT

clone_size: few
j_call: TRBJ1-1
d_call: NA
v_call: TRBV2
cdr3_length: 13
cdr3_aa: CASSGMRSTEAFF
cdr3_nt: TGTGCCAGCAGTGGGATGAGGTCAACTGAAGCTTTCTTT

clone_size: many
j_call: TRBJ2-7
d_call: TRBD2
v_call: TRBV6-1
cdr3_length: 15
cdr3_aa: CASSSGRAGSYEQYF
cdr3_nt: TGTGCCAGCAGTTCCGGGAGGGCCGGCTCCTACGAGCAGTACTTC

clone_size: many
j_call: TRBJ2-1
d_call: TRBD2
v_call: TRBV20-1
cdr3_length: 16
cdr3_aa: CSATDYTSGQYNEQFF
cdr3_nt: TGCAGTGCTACGGACTATACTAGCGGGCAGTACAATGAGCAGTTCTTC